This T cell receptor (beta chain) was sequenced in a study of blood T cell repertoires in COVID-19. Study details: The samples span acute and convalescent COVID-19 from the United States, Italy and Spain. T cells, B-cell-depleted T cells, or PBMCs supplied cDNA or gDNA.

Study processing details: It was from reference gene primer amplification that nucleated cell counts were estimated. Clones were read by immunoSEQ multiplex PCR, and TCRdb kept only the in-frame ones, dropping some. The DNA gave D and trimming, while V, J and clone size come from that table. The table shows about 320,000 clones, with roughly 85% occurring only once. This CDR3 spans 14 amino acids. Trimming took 2 bases from V and 4 from J; bases not matched to a gene: 4. The germline V gene encodes CDR1 SGHTA and CDR2 FQGTGA. V and J are TRBV7-3 and TRBJ2-5, with 7 nucleotides matching TRBD2. Sequenced material: peripheral blood. The sequence came from a human donor in a cohort sampled during active COVID-19. For the CDR3, the DNA is TGTGCCAGCAGCTTAGGACTAGGATTAGAGACCCAGTACTTC. Protein sequence: CASSLGLGLETQYF.